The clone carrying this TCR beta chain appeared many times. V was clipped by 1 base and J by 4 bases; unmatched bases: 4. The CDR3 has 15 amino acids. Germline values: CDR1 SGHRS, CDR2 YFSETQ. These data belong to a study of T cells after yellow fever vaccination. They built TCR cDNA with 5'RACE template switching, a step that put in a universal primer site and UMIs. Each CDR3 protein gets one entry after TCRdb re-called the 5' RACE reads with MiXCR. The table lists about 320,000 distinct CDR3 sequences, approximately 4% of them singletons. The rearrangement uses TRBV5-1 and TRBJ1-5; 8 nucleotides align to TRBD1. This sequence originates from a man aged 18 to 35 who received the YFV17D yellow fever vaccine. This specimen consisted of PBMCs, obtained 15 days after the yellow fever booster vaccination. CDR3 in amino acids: CASSLQGAWNQPQHF. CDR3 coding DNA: TGCGCCAGCAGCTTGCAGGGGGCTTGGAATCAGCCCCAGCATTTT.